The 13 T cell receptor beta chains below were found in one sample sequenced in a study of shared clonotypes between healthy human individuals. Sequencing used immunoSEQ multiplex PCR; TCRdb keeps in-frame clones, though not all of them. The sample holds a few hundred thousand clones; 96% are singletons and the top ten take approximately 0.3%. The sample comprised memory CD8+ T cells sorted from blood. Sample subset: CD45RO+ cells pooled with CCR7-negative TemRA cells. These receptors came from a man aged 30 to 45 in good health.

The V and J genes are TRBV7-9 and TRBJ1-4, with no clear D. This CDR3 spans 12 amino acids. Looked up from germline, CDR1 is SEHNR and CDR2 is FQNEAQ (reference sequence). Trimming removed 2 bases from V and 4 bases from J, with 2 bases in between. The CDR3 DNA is TGTGCCAGCAGCTTACTTAATGAAAAACTGTTTTTT. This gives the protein CASSLLNEKLFF.

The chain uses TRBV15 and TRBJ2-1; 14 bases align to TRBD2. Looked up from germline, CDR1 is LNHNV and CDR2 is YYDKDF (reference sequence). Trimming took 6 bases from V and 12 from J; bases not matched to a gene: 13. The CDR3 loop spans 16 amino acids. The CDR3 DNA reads TGTGCCACCAGGAAACACACGGGACTAGCGGGAGAGGCGCAGTTCTTC. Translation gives CATRKHTGLAGEAQFF.

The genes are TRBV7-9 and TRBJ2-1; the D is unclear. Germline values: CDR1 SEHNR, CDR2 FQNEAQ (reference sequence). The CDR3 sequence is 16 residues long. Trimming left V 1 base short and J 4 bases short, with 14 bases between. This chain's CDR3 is CASSLEGSSLYNEQFF. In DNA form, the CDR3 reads TGTGCCAGCAGCTTAGAAGGCAGCAGTTTATACAATGAGCAGTTCTTC.

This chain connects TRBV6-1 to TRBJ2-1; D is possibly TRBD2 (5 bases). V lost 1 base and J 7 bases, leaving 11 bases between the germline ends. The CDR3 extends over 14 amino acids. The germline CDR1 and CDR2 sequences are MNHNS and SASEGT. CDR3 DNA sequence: TGTGCCAGCAGTGAAGGGACTTCTTTAAATGAGCAGTTCTTC. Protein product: CASSEGTSLNEQFF.

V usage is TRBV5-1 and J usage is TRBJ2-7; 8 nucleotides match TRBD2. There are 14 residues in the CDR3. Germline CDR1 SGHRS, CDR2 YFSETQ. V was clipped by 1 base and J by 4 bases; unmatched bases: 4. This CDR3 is CASSLISGKYEQYF. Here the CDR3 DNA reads TGCGCCAGCAGCTTGATTAGCGGGAAGTACGAGCAGTACTTC.

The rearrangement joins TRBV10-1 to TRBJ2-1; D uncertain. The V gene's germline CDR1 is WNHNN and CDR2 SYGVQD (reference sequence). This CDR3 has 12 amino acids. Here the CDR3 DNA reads TGCGCAACCACTAATAGCCACAATGAGCAGTTCTTC. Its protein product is CATTNSHNEQFF.

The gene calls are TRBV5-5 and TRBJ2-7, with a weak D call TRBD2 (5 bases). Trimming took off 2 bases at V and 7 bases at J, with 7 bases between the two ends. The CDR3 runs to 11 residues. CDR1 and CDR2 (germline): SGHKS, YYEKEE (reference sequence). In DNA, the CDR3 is TGTGCCAGCAGCTTCGGCGGGGAGCAGTACTTC. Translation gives CASSFGGEQYF.

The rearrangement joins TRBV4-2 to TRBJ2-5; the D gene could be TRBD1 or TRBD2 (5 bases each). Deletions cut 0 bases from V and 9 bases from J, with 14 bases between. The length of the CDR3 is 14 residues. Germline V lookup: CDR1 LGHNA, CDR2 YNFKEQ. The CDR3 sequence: CASSQEGNLGAQYF. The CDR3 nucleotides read TGTGCCAGCAGCCAAGAGGGCAACTTGGGGGCCCAGTACTTC.

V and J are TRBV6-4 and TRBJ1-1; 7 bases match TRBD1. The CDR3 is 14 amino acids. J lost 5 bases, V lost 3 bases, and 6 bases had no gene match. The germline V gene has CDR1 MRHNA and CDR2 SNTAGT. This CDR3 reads CASSETGRETEAFF. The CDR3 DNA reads TGTGCCAGCAGTGAGACAGGGAGGGAGACTGAAGCTTTCTTT.

CDR3 DNA: TGTGCCTGGAGTGTAGCCCTTTCCTCTGGAAACACCATATATTTT. This gives the protein CAWSVALSSGNTIYF. The rearrangement links TRBV30 to TRBJ1-3; D gene ambiguous. This CDR3 region has 15 residues. From germline, CDR1 is GTSNPN and CDR2 SVGIG (reference sequence). The germline V and J ends were trimmed by 0 bases and 0 bases, with 9 bases remaining between them.

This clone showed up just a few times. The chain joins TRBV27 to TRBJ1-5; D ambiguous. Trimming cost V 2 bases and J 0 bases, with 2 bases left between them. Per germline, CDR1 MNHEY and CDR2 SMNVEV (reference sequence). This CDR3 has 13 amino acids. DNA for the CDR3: TGTGCCAGCAGTTTACATAGCAATCAGCCCCAGCATTTT. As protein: CASSLHSNQPQHF.

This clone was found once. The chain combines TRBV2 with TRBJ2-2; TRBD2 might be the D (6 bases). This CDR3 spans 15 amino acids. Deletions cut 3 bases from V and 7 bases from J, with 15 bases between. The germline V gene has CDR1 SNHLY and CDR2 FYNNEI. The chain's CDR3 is CASSEGTSWGGELFF. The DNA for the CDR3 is TGTGCCAGCAGTGAGGGAACTAGCTGGGGCGGGGAGCTGTTTTTT.

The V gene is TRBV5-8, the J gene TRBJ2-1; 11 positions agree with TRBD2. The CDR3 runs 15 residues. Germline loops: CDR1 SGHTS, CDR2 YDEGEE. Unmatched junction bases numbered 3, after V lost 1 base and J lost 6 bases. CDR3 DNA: TGTGCCAGCAGCTTGCTCGGGACTAGCGGCAATGAGCAGTTCTTC. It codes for CASSLLGTSGNEQFF.